The rows below give T cell receptor beta chains drawn from one sample of a study of shared clonotypes between healthy human individuals. This table comes from immunoSEQ multiplex PCR, and its TCRdb copy is limited to in-frame clones, with some not included. The sample records about 510,000 clones, 79% being singletons. Sequenced: PBMCs. These receptors were taken from a woman aged 40 to 50 in good health. Some clones in this sample may be carry-over from other donors' samples. Both conserved end residues are part of each CDR3. The D gene is left open where the match is weak. Only part of the rows carry a size: once, few, many, or a class if the clone is expanded.

j_call clone_size d_call v_call cdr3_nt cdr3_aa
TRBJ2-3 few . TRBV28 TGTGCCAGCACCCCCGCATTCACAGATACGCAGTATTTT CASTPAFTDTQYF
TRBJ1-1 . . TRBV27 TGTGCCAGCAGTTGGAGGGGGGACAACACTGAAGCTTTCTTT CASSWRGDNTEAFF
TRBJ2-2 once . TRBV28 TGTGCCAGCAGTCTCAGTGGTGGTTGGAACACCGGGGAGCTGTTTTTT CASSLSGGWNTGELFF
TRBJ2-7 . . TRBV5-6 TGTGCCAGCAGCTTGGATTACAGGATCTCCTACGAGCAGTACTTC CASSLDYRISYEQYF
TRBJ1-3 . TRBD1 TRBV15 TGTGCCACCAGCCCCGGGACAGGGGCTGGAAACACCATATATTTT CATSPGTGAGNTIYF
TRBJ1-5 . . TRBV18 TGTGCCAGCTCACCGGGGATTAGCAATCAGCCCCAGCATTTT CASSPGISNQPQHF
TRBJ1-5 . . TRBV19 TGTGCCAGTAGTATCACCAGGGATAGCAATCAGCCCCAGCATTTT CASSITRDSNQPQHF
TRBJ1-6 . . TRBV6-5 TGTGCCAGCCGGGAGGCCCAATCACCCCTCCACTTT CASREAQSPLHF
TRBJ1-2 . . TRBV4-3 TGCGCCAGCAGCCAATCTGCTGCCAGGGGTTATGGCTACACCTTC CASSQSAARGYGYTF
TRBJ2-1 . TRBD1 TRBV12-5 TGTGCTAGTGCCACGGGACAGACCTTATACAATGAGCAGTTCTTC CASATGQTLYNEQFF
TRBJ2-2 . . TRBV11-1 TGTGCCAGCAGCTTAGGGAGTAGGTACACCGGGGAGCTGTTTTTT CASSLGSRYTGELFF
TRBJ1-2 . TRBD1 TRBV7-8 TGTGCCAGCAGCATTCAAACTCCGGGACAGGGCCCAGGCTACACCTTC CASSIQTPGQGPGYTF
TRBJ2-7 . TRBD1 TRBV28 TGTGCCAGCAGAAAACAGGGGAGTAACGAGCAGTACTTC CASRKQGSNEQYF
TRBJ1-1 . TRBD1 TRBV28 TGTGCCAGCAGTCTCGGCATAAAACTGGGACAGATAATGAACACTGAAGCTTTCTTT CASSLGIKLGQIMNTEAFF
TRBJ2-7 . . TRBV7-5 TGTGTCAGAAGCCCCCCCGTTTGCTACGAGCAGTACTTC CVRSPPVCYEQYF
TRBJ2-1 . . TRBV4-2 TGTGCCAGCAGCCGGGATTTGGGGGCCTCCAATGAGCAGTTCTTC CASSRDLGASNEQFF
TRBJ1-1 . . TRBV19 TGTGCCACCAGGGGCAGCCTGAACACTGAAGCTTTCTTT CATRGSLNTEAFF
TRBJ2-3 once . TRBV7-3 TGTGCCAGCAGCTTAAATTGGGCACTCACAGATACGCAGTATTTT CASSLNWALTDTQYF
TRBJ2-2 . . TRBV21-1 TGTGCCAGCAGCCCGAGAGGGAGGGGGGGCGGACGGAACACCGGGGAGCTGTTTTTT CASSPRGRGGGRNTGELFF
TRBJ2-2 . . TRBV10-3 TGTGCCATCAGCCTAAGCGTGACTCCACTCTCCCTAAACACCGGGGAGCTGTTTTTT CAISLSVTPLSLNTGELFF
TRBJ1-2 . TRBD1 TRBV18 TGTGCCAGCTCACCTTCGGACAGGAACCCCTATGGCTACACCTTC CASSPSDRNPYGYTF
TRBJ2-7 . . TRBV5-1 TGCGCCAGCAGCTCAGGACAGCTCTACGAGCAGTACTTC CASSSGQLYEQYF
TRBJ2-4 . . TRBV15 TGTGCCACCAGCTATATAAGAAACATTCAGTACTTC CATSYIRNIQYF
TRBJ1-1 . . TRBV10-3 TGTGCCATCAGCCCATGGGGCACGAACACTGAAGCTTTCTTT CAISPWGTNTEAFF
TRBJ1-4 . . TRBV4-1 TGCGCCAGCAGGGTCGGGACCTATAATGAAAAACTGTTTTTT CASRVGTYNEKLFF
TRBJ1-2 . . TRBV7-2 TGTGCCAGCAGCCCAGGACAGAGGGTCTATGGCTACACCTTC CASSPGQRVYGYTF
TRBJ2-5 . . TRBV5-8 TGTGCCAGCAGAGCGTGGGGAGAGACCCAGTACTTC CASRAWGETQYF
TRBJ2-5 . TRBD1 TRBV5-1 TGCGCCAGCAGCCTAGGACAGGCCTCGATGGTAGAGACCCAGTACTTC CASSLGQASMVETQYF
TRBJ1-1 few . TRBV25-1 TGTGCCAGCAGTAAAGGGCCCGGGGCTGAAGCTTTCTTT CASSKGPGAEAFF
TRBJ2-3 few TRBD2 TRBV19 TGTGCCAGTAGCTCACTCTCCGGGACTAGCGGGAGTATAGATACGCAGTATTTT CASSSLSGTSGSIDTQYF
TRBJ2-3 . . TRBV7-3 TGTGCCAGCAGCCCGCTTTCTAGCACAGATACGCAGTATTTT CASSPLSSTDTQYF
TRBJ2-1 . . TRBV6-1 TGTGCCACCTCAGTGGACCCCTCCTACAATGAGCAGTTCTTC CATSVDPSYNEQFF
TRBJ1-4 . . TRBV2 TGTGCCACCTCTGGGGGGAATGAAAAACTGTTTTTT CATSGGNEKLFF
TRBJ2-1 . . TRBV30 TGTGCCTGGAGTGTTGGGTTTGAGGCCTCAAGTGAGCAGTTCTTC CAWSVGFEASSEQFF
TRBJ2-1 . . TRBV14 TGTGCCAGCAGCCTTACCCGGGACTCAGCCTACAATGAGCAGTTCTTC CASSLTRDSAYNEQFF
TRBJ2-5 . TRBD2 TRBV28 TGTGCCAGCAGACCAGCGGGAGGGGCAGGGGAGACCCAGTACTTC CASRPAGGAGETQYF
TRBJ2-1 . TRBD1 TRBV4-3 TGCGCCAGCAGCCAAGATGCACGGCAGGGGGCCTATGAGCAGTTCTTC CASSQDARQGAYEQFF
TRBJ2-7 once . TRBV6-1 TGTGCCAGCAGTGTGGGGGGGCAGAACTACGAGCAGTACTTC CASSVGGQNYEQYF
TRBJ2-1 . . TRBV7-9 TGTGCCAGCACGGAGCGCGCACACAACAATGAGCAGTTCTTC CASTERAHNNEQFF
TRBJ1-3 . . TRBV5-1 . CASSLDSVPGNTIYF
TRBJ2-2 . TRBD2 TRBV5-4 TGTGCCAGCAGCTTGGGACTAGCGGGGAACACCGGGGAGCTGTTTTTT CASSLGLAGNTGELFF
TRBJ2-1 . . TRBV11-3 TGTGCCAGCAGCCCGAAAGCGGGCCGTGATGGTGAGCAGTTCTTC CASSPKAGRDGEQFF
TRBJ2-5 . . TRBV29-1 TGCCTCACAGGTTCGGAGACCCAGTACTTC CLTGSETQYF
TRBJ1-5 . . TRBV7-2 TGTGCCAGCAGCTTAGGGGGGCTTCAGCCCCAGCATTTT CASSLGGLQPQHF
TRBJ2-3 . . TRBV9 TGTGCCAGCAGCGTAGGTGGGGGAGTGGCAGATACGCAGTATTTT CASSVGGGVADTQYF